This T cell receptor beta chain was profiled in a study of graft-versus-host responses after intestinal transplantation. Study-wide findings and caveats: The highest levels of circulating GvH clones went along with early declines in HvG clones after transplant. Some GvH clones were seen earlier in gut or blood, suggesting intestinal origin.

Remarks on this clone: Its antigen is not identified.

V lost 1 base and J lost 6; bases outside the gene matches: 6. Germline assignment: CDR1 SGHAT and CDR2 FQNNGV. This CDR3 comprises 15 residues. Profiled with immunoSEQ multiplex PCR; TCRdb holds only in-frame clones, not every one. Seen here are over 120,000 clones, over 90% observed once, and the top ten hold about 0.18%. This chain connects TRBV11-2 to TRBJ2-1; TRBD2 matches at 7 bases. The sample was unstimulated CD4+ T cells sorted from spleen or lymph node cells, taken before intestinal transplant. The source is a human donor who received an intestinal transplant. CDR3 region: CASSLGRESRNEQFF. The CDR3 bases are TGTGCCAGCAGCTTAGGGCGGGAGAGCCGCAATGAGCAGTTCTTC.